The 8 T cell receptor beta chains listed next were all sequenced from one sample in a study of T cells after yellow fever vaccination. A single record per CDR3 protein comes from TCRdb applying MiXCR to the 5' RACE reads. The sample carries 250,000 or so distinct CDR3 sequences, more than 3.5% recorded once. The sample consisted of PBMCs, taken 15 days after the yellow fever booster vaccination. The receptors were gathered from a man between 18 and 35 years old who received the YFV17D yellow fever vaccine.

This clonotype has a count of ten or more. J is TRBJ1-1 and V is TRBV6-2 or TRBV6-3; 9 nucleotides match TRBD1. In germline, CDR1 is MNHEY, CDR2 SVGEGT. J was trimmed by 7 bases and V by 2 bases; bases with no gene match: 8. The CDR3 contains 15 residues. The CDR3 bases are TGTGCCAGCAGTTACACCCGGACAGGGGAGATTGAAGCTTTCTTT. Its protein product is CASSYTRTGEIEAFF.

This clonotype was seen at least ten times. The genes are TRBV15 and TRBJ2-1; TRBD2 matches 9 bases. Looked up from germline, CDR1 is LNHNV and CDR2 is YYDKDF (reference sequence). With V trimmed by 1 base and J by 0 bases, 1 base remained unmatched. The CDR3 runs 16 residues. CDR3 sequence (DNA): TGTGCCACCAGCAGAGCAGCGGGGGGCTCCTACAATGAGCAGTTCTTC. This translates into CATSRAAGGSYNEQFF. The variable domain in full, with the rest retrieved from reference TRBV15 and TRBJ2-1, is DAMVIQNPRYQVTQFGKPVTLSCSQTLNHNVMYWYQQKSSQAPKLLFHYYDKDFNNEADTPDNFQSRRPNTSFCFLDIRSPGLGDTAMYLCATSRAAGGSYNEQFFGPGTRLTVL.

Only a few counts were recorded for this clonotype. At one boundary the junction diverges from the germline segment, which might be a read error. The gene calls are TRBV28 and TRBJ2-5; the D is unclear. In germline, CDR1 is MDHEN, CDR2 SYDVKM. This CDR3 has 11 amino acids. The CDR3 sequence: CAGSLTETQYF. Here the CDR3 DNA reads TGTGCCGGCAGTTTGACAGAGACCCAGTACTTC.

This clonotype appeared many times. V usage is TRBV7-9 and J usage is TRBJ2-5; 9 bases line up with TRBD2. There are 14 residues in the CDR3. V lost 5 bases and J lost 4; bases outside the gene matches: 5. Germline-derived CDR1 and CDR2 are SEHNR and FQNEAQ (reference sequence). The CDR3 spells CASSRGGESETQYF. CDR3 coding DNA: TGTGCCAGCAGCCGCGGGGGGGAGTCAGAGACCCAGTACTTC.

At least ten counts were recorded for this clonotype. The chain uses TRBV6-5 and TRBJ1-1; D is possibly TRBD1 (5 bases). CDR3 size: 13 residues. Germline V CDR1 and CDR2: MNHEY, SVGAGI. Trimming shortened V by 7 bases and J by 5 bases, and 14 bases separated the two germline ends. The CDR3 DNA reads TGTGCCAGCATTGAGGTTTGGGGGACTGAAGCTTTCTTT. It codes for CASIEVWGTEAFF.

This clonotype was counted ten times or more. This chain links TRBV20-1 with TRBJ2-3; D not resolved. V was shortened by 6 bases and J by 5 bases, with 6 bases between the two germline ends. Looked up from germline, CDR1 is DFQATT and CDR2 is SNEGSKA (reference sequence). This CDR3 spans 10 amino acids. In DNA form, the CDR3 reads TGCAGTGCATTCTTAGATACGCAGTATTTT. Its protein product is CSAFLDTQYF.

The sample holds many counts of this clonotype. The rearrangement joins TRBV5-1 to TRBJ2-7, with a tentative D call TRBD2 (6 bases). This CDR3 spans 14 amino acids. Looked up from germline, CDR1 is SGHRS and CDR2 is YFSETQ. Between the trimmed V and J ends, which lost 4 bases and 3 bases, there was a span of 14 bases. The CDR3 loop reads CASSGGVKGYEQYF. The CDR3 nucleotides read TGCGCCAGCAGCGGAGGGGTAAAGGGCTACGAGCAGTACTTC.

To note about this clonotype: This may be a read error, as it is one base from a much larger clone. J is TRBJ2-6 and V is TRBV5-1; TRBD1 or TRBD2 may be the D gene (5 bases each). The V and J ends lost 5 bases and 3 bases respectively, with 12 bases between them. CDR3 size: 15 residues. Germline V gene sequence: CDR1 SGHRS, CDR2 YFSETQ. In nucleotides, the CDR3 is TGCGCCAGCAGTAGGGACGACTATGGGGCCAACGTCCTGACTTTC. It codes for CASSRDDYGANVLTF.